This T cell receptor (beta chain) was observed in a study of blood T cell repertoires in COVID-19. Study-wide background: Spain, Italy and the United States supplied samples that represented acute and convalescent COVID-19.

As processed by the authors: Amplified reference gene primers provided the basis for estimating nucleated cell counts. The data were produced by immunoSEQ multiplex PCR, yet TCRdb's version contains in-frame clones alone and is incomplete. D and trimming come from the DNA, and the V and J calls and clone size come from that table. The sample holds about 110,000 clones; 71% are singletons and the top ten take 1.5% to 2%. The sequenced material came from peripheral blood. The source is a woman in her thirties or forties with acute or convalescent COVID-19.

Here the CDR3 reads CASSFLQGPLNTEAFF. In DNA form, the CDR3 reads TGCGCCAGCAGCTTCCTACAGGGACCTCTGAACACTGAAGCTTTCTTT. The chain carries TRBV5-1 and TRBJ1-1, with a weak D call TRBD1 (6 bases). Deletions cut 2 bases from V and 0 bases from J, with 14 bases between. The CDR3 runs 16 residues. Looked up from germline, CDR1 is SGHRS and CDR2 is YFSETQ.